The source of this TCR beta chain is a study of cytomegalovirus exposure and HLA in healthy donors (dated by TCRdb to about 2017). Regarding the complete study: An earlier analysis of about 530 of the donors reported 276 Gb of sequence data and 117 million unique TCR beta sequences obtained from roughly 170 million T cells. Around 320 gigabases of sequencing data and around 87 million unique TCR sequences were included in an early release covering 550 to 800 HLA-typed donors. Of the roughly 420 genotyped donors, less than 85% were placed in the genetic ancestry cluster associated with self-reported Caucasian donors. The study was designed to test whether signatures of past pathogen exposure could be identified by cataloging public T cell receptors. The T cell repertoires of 666 subjects were profiled by immunosequencing and related to cytomegalovirus serostatus. A separate validation cohort of 100 to 150 different subjects was used in addition to the 666-subject first cohort. To predict cytomegalovirus infection status, the study brought together high-throughput TCR immunosequencing, statistical association of individual TCRs with disease status, and machine learning. A later analysis re-examined previously published TCR beta repertoires from just over 650 donors and added high-resolution HLA genotyping to investigate patterns of TCR occurrence. In the later analysis, no new phenotypic data were used to find candidate immune exposures; instead, reliance was placed on TCR beta sequences and their occurrence across donors. To decide whether each TCR beta V gene segment behaved as functional or pseudogenic, an earlier analysis of approximately 600 of the donors relied on high-throughput TCR beta sequencing. Donor age, sex, ethnicity and CMV serostatus were collected together with the repertoire data. Genome-wide SNP genotypes for about 55% of the 666 donors were used in a later genetic analysis, which treated that subset as a discovery cohort. Every repertoire in the discovery cohort had been generated on one and the same sequencing platform. Both class I and class II loci were covered by HLA typing, at four-digit resolution. Typing coverage varied by locus: about 620-630 donors for A, B, C, DRB1 and DQB1; around 560 for DQA1; around 570 for DPA1; approximately 450 for DPB1. Because of strong linkage in the cohort, 4 to 6 DR-DQ haplotypes were treated as single units for association and clustering. On average, 235,054 unique TCR beta nucleotide sequences were sequenced per donor among a few hundred genotyped donors of the cohort, with approximately 18% of those sequences being non-productive.

Library prep was done by the immunoSEQ multiplex PCR assay. A mixture of 60 forward primers for TCR Vbeta segments and 13 reverse primers for TCR Jbeta segments was used in the multiplex PCR. Amplification of the CDR3 region of rearranged TCR beta genes was performed with a multiplex PCR assay on genomic DNA. Amplified TCR beta libraries were sequenced as 87-base-pair reads on the Illumina HiSeq System. Per the source publication's procedure: In a later analysis, some 80 million unique TCR beta chains were counted across the roughly 670 repertoires, and around 10 million of these chains were shared by at least two donors. A nearest-neighbor algorithm error-corrected the raw reads and collapsed the reads into unique sequences, merging closely related sequences to remove PCR and sequencing errors. CDR3 sequences were aligned to IMGT reference sequences to assign V, D and J gene segments. For a sequence to be retained, a match of at least six nucleotides to both a V gene segment and a J gene segment was required. A rearrangement counted as productive if the CDR3 had no stop codons and remained in frame with V and J, and every other rearrangement counted as non-productive. CDR3 was defined by IMGT convention, running from the second conserved V-encoded cysteine to the conserved J-encoded phenylalanine. The earlier analysis of 587 of the donors excluded sequences that lacked an unambiguous match to a single V gene segment. An earlier analysis of approximately 590 of the donors called V segments functional above 56.7% productive rearrangements and segregating when the between-donor standard deviation exceeded 5%. A statistical classification framework was developed to diagnose cytomegalovirus status using the catalog of TCR beta chain sequences. In a later analysis, TCR nucleotide sequences were compared against IMGT/GENE-DB human TR gene sequences so that V and J genes could be assigned. Using the TCRdist pipeline, a later analysis assigned CDR3 sequences along with most-parsimonious VDJ recombination scenarios. A later analysis defined each TCR beta chain by its CDR3 amino acid sequence plus V-gene family, and excluded reads lacking a unique V-gene family. To address suspected cross-contamination and a sequencing artifact, a later analysis removed several hundred highly shared, low-generation-probability nucleotide sequences. In a later analysis, a clonal expansion index for each public chain was calculated from normalized within-repertoire ranks of inferred template counts. In a later analysis, generation probabilities were computed using a VDJ recombination model fitted to out-of-frame rearrangements, and the results were checked against IGoR. In a later analysis, hypergeometric tests were used to score TCR-TCR, TCR-HLA and TCR-CMV co-occurrence, with a repertoire-size bias correction applied to TCR pairs. False discovery rates were estimated in a later analysis by permuting HLA or CMV assignments 20 times. In a later analysis, co-occurring TCRs were grouped using DBSCAN, with TCRdist sequence similarity added in when clustering inside HLA-allele-positive subsets. Repertoires with fewer than 30,000 or more than 120,000 public chains were left out of co-occurrence clustering, as were about 5 repertoires with anomalous nucleotide sharing. The immuneACCESS repertoire file appears here via TCRdb, limited to in-frame rearrangements. These files lack a portion of the clones; in checked studies, under half of the deficit traces to unresolved V genes, and the cause of the others is not known. Clonal size and the V and J genes are those of that table, whereas D and trimming came from the DNA. The sample table records 50,000 to 75,000 clones; just under 75% of these occur just once. The top ten constitute roughly 7% of the sample.

The cohort was made up of hundreds of healthy bone marrow donors. Cohort members were all nominally healthy when sampled, although unrecorded immune exposures were likely present. The donor tested CMV seropositive, placing the donor among the approximately 290 seropositive members of the cohort. A peripheral blood sample was collected from each donor, and TCR beta sequencing was performed on peripheral blood mononuclear cells. The Qiagen DNeasy Blood Extraction Kit was used to extract genomic DNA from the blood cell samples. Worth noting for this clone: This clone's antigen is unknown. No much larger clone is present one base from it, and per-base qualities are unavailable.

Broad study findings and their caveats: In a later analysis, HLA-associated TCR beta chains showed more clonal expansion and lower generation probabilities than non-associated chains that were equally common. Several of the top co-occurrence clusters appeared to be linked to parvovirus B19, influenza, CMV and Epstein-Barr virus, according to a later analysis. Correlated functional status among segregating V segments might reflect linkage disequilibrium, but an unknown experimental factor could not be ruled out. Because HLA typing was unavailable for some donors at each locus, only the typed subset was used in association tests. Assigning TCR associations to individual alleles was difficult when HLA alleles, especially DR and DQ, strongly co-occurred. In both the original and validation cohorts, the classifier was reported to diagnose cytomegalovirus status with high specificity and sensitivity. For the cohort, immune exposure information was limited to CMV serostatus. According to a later analysis, TCR association rates differed among HLA loci, with DRB1 alleles showing the most associated TCRs and HLA-C alleles showing the fewest. Sequencing depth was assumed to be roughly uniform across donors in the presence/absence analyses, though that assumption may not hold. In this cohort, only TCR beta chains were sequenced, and detectable features were limited by the absence of alpha or paired-chain data. Because counts were too low, roughly 16 rarely observed V segments, including chromosome 9 orphons, were excluded from the earlier analysis of some 540 of the donors. A further reported finding was that TCR beta sequences accurately predicted the HLA-A and HLA-B alleles for most subjects in the first cohort. In an earlier analysis of around 600 of the donors, most TCR beta V segments were observed in productive rearrangements about 87% or about 30% of the time, broadly matching IMGT annotations. While some public TCRs were present in many individuals, most TCR sequences turned up only very rarely across donors. An association between a missense DCLRE1C variant and V-gene and J-gene trimming of TCR beta chains was found in a later genetic analysis and replicated in an independent cohort. In vitro tests confirmed that a few of the cytomegalovirus-associated TCR beta chains recognize cytomegalovirus antigens. Some IMGT-functional V segments, including TRBV6-2 and TRBV6-3, could not be told apart with the 87-base-pair reads, so those segments were excluded. Compared with the approximately 670-donor mean, donors in an Asian-associated ancestry cluster had fewer N-insertions in productive TCRs, according to a later genetic analysis. The study listed approximately 150 TCR beta chains as associated with cytomegalovirus. A later analysis associated 16,951 TCR beta sequences with specific HLA alleles at a false discovery rate of 0.05. According to the authors, the approach could potentially be generalized to other disease states and immunological phenotypes. A cluster of highly shared sequence variants was judged likely to represent a technical artifact of the sequencing pipeline. Most CMV-associated TCR beta chains appeared to be HLA-restricted in a later analysis, and the HLA associations seemed to be driven largely by CMV exposure.

V is clipped by 1 base and J by 2 bases, and the sequence between their germline boundaries is 8 bases long. In the germline V gene, CDR1 corresponds to SGHTA and CDR2 to FQGNSA. The CDR3 sequence holds 14 residues, the cysteine and phenylalanine included. Just the 42-base CDR3 DNA is kept, in frame starting at base 1. The TCR was taken from a man aged 25 to 40 in good health and CMV-seropositive. The V and J genes are TRBV7-2 and TRBJ1-2, with no reliable assignment of the D segment. The sequenced sample was PBMCs. The CDR3: CASSLVPGNYGYTF. The base sequence is TGTGCCAGCAGCTTAGTACCAGGCAACTATGGCTACACCTTC.